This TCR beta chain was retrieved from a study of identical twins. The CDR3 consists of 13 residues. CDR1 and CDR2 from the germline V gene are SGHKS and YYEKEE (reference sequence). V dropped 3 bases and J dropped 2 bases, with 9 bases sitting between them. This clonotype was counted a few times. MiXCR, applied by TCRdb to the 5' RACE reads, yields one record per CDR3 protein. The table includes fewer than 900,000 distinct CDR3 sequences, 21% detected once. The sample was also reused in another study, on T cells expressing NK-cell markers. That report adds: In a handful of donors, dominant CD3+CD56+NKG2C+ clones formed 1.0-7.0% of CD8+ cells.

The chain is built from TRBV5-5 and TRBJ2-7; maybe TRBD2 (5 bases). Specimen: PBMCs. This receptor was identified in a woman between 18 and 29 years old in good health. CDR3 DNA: TGTGCCAGCAGCTGGACGGGAACCTACGAGCAGTACTTC. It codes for CASSWTGTYEQYF.